Here is one T cell receptor beta chain with its context. This clone has just a few counts. Its antigen remains undetermined. One base away there is no much larger clone; base qualities are not given. In the prospective study, participants were roughly 18 to 95 years old, resided in 25 or so geographic areas of the United States, and were enrolled through a virtual design. Cohort assignment in the prospective study relied on participant-reported clinical history from a screening survey and a study questionnaire. For ImmuneRACE Cohort 3, a participant was defined as recovered based on two consecutive negative NP/OP PCR tests, clearance by a healthcare professional, or resolution of symptoms. Mobile phlebotomists in the prospective study collected whole blood, serum and a nasopharyngeal or oropharyngeal swab from every participant. Prospective study participants could optionally give additional blood draws and questionnaires over an approximately two-month period. Before DNA extraction, prospective study blood samples were shipped either frozen or at room temperature.

TCRbeta CDR3 regions were amplified from genomic DNA using the immunoSEQ Assay, a bias-controlled multiplex PCR. In the original analysis: Nucleated cell counts per sample were estimated from amplification of reference gene primers within the assay. To quantify the absolute abundance of each unique TCRbeta CDR3 rearrangement, sequence reads were collapsed and filtered. For each sample, productive Simpson clonality was calculated as the square root of Simpson's diversity index over productive rearrangements. What TCRdb holds here is the immuneACCESS table cut down to in-frame rearrangements. Part of the clones is not present; checked against another copy, under half of the missing clones reflect an unresolved V gene, and the others are unexplained. That table gives V, J and clone size, and the DNA gave D and trimming. The sample has approximately 200,000 clones on record, approximately 80% of them singletons. Jointly, the top ten make up approximately 1.8% of the sample.

For this chain, trimming is 4 bases at the V end and 4 bases at the J end, and the number of junction bases without a gene match is 2. According to the germline V gene (reference sequence), CDR1 reads SGHAT and CDR2 reads FQDESV. There are 14 amino acids in the CDR3, from cysteine to phenylalanine inclusive. Solely the CDR3 DNA is kept, with 42 bases framed from the first base. The data stem from a study of blood T cell repertoires in COVID-19 (dated by TCRdb to 2020 to 2021). Context from the whole study: Samples covering the acute and convalescent phases of COVID-19 were provided by collaborators in the United States, Italy and Spain. The material from the prospective study consisted of cDNA or gDNA derived from T cells, B-cell-depleted T cells, or PBMCs. The dataset comprised deeply sampled blood TCRbeta repertoires from subjects exposed to, actively infected with, or recovered from COVID-19. The repertoires were released in a freely available public database meant as a resource for research on the immune response to SARS-CoV-2. The samples were drawn from the first 160 participants of the ongoing ImmuneRACE study and from more than 1,000 subjects provided by 6 global collaborators. The sample metadata nearly always contained a de-identified subject ID, COVID-19 status, age in years and sex. Where available, HLA class I and class II types were obtained from metadata supplied by the sample provider rather than from assay-based typing.

What the research found in general, with its limitations: The amount of clinical and demographic metadata varied by source and participant and was provided uncurated.

The V and J segments used are TRBV11-1 and TRBJ2-3, with 10 bases matching TRBD2. Specimen: PBMCs or T cells enriched from blood (not recorded which). The sequence was obtained from a man in his 60s who had recovered from COVID-19. This receptor carries the CDR3 CASSSSGGADTQYF. The sequenced DNA: TGTGCCAGCAGCTCTAGCGGGGGCGCAGATACGCAGTATTTT.